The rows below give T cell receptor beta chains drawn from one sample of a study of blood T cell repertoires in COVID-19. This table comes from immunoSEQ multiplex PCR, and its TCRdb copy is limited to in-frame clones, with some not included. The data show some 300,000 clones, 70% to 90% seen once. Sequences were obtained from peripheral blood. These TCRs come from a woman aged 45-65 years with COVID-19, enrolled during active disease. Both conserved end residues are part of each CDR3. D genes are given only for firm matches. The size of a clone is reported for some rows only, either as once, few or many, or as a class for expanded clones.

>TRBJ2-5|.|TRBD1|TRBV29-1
CSVVPGDSQETQYF
TGCAGCGTCGTCCCCGGGGACAGCCAAGAGACCCAGTACTTC
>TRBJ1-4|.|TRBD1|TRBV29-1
CSIFYRGKVVSKKLFF
TGCAGCATCTTTTACAGGGGTAAGGTGGTCTCAAAAAAACTGTTTTTT
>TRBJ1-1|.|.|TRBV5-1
CASSPGVNTEAFF
TGCGCCAGCAGCCCCGGTGTGAACACTGAAGCTTTCTTT
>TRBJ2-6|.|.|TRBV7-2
CASSLRRGSSGANVLTF
TGTGCCAGCAGCTTAAGGAGGGGAAGCTCTGGGGCCAACGTCCTGACTTTC
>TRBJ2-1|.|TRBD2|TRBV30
CAWIPTGTSSYNEQFF
TGTGCCTGGATCCCCACCGGGACTAGCTCCTACAATGAGCAGTTCTTC
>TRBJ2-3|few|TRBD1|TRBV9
CASSVDLAGQGAPDTQYF
TGTGCCAGCAGCGTAGACCTCGCGGGACAGGGGGCCCCAGATACGCAGTATTTT
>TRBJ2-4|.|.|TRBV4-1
CASSQDWQNIQYF
TGCGCCAGCAGCCAAGATTGGCAGAACATTCAGTACTTC
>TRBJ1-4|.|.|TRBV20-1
CSAIKTEPLFF
TGCAGTGCTATTAAGACAGAACCACTGTTTTTT
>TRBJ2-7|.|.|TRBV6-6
CASSYSPYEQYF
TGTGCCAGCAGTTATTCCCCATACGAGCAGTACTTC
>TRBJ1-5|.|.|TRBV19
CASSMEQEIGPQHF
TGTGCCAGTAGTATGGAACAGGAGATCGGGCCCCAGCATTTT
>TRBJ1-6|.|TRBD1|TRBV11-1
CASSQGQQGVNSPLHF
TGTGCCAGCAGCCAGGGACAACAGGGGGTAAATTCACCCCTCCACTTT
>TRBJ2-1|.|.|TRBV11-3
CASSRGGHPFYNEQFF
TGTGCCAGCAGCCGTGGGGGCCACCCGTTTTACAATGAGCAGTTCTTC
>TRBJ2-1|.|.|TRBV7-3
CASSRGFTSGNEQFF
TGTGCCAGCAGCCGCGGGTTCACCTCGGGAAATGAGCAGTTCTTC
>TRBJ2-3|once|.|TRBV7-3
CASSLSGGFTDTQYF
TGTGCCAGCAGCTTAAGTGGCGGGTTCACAGATACGCAGTATTTT
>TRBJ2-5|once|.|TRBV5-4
CASGKGGGGSETQYF
TGTGCCAGCGGCAAGGGGGGGGGAGGGTCAGAGACCCAGTACTTC
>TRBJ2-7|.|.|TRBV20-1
CSASPEFHEQYF
TGCAGTGCTAGTCCGGAGTTCCACGAGCAGTACTTC
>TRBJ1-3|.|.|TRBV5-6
CASSLRGPGNTIYF
TGTGCCAGCAGCTTGAGGGGCCCTGGAAACACCATATATTTT
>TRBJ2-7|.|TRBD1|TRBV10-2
CASSPGTGSSYEQYF
TGCGCCAGCAGCCCCGGGACAGGCTCCTCCTACGAGCAGTACTTC
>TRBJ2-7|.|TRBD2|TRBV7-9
CASSLEAGRSTKPYEQYF
TGTGCCAGCAGCTTAGAGGCCGGGAGGTCCACAAAGCCCTACGAGCAGTACTTC
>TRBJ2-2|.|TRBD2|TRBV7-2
CASSLVTGGNTGELFF
TGTGCCAGCAGCTTAGTAACGGGAGGTAACACCGGGGAGCTGTTTTTT
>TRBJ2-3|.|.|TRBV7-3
CASSSGVGGGPIPDTQYF
TGTGCCAGCAGCTCTGGCGTAGGGGGAGGGCCTATCCCAGATACGCAGTATTTT
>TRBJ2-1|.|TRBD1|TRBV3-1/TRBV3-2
CASSQDLRQGNEQFF
TGTGCCAGCAGCCAAGATCTTCGACAGGGGAATGAGCAGTTCTTC
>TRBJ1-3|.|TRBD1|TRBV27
CASSLSGGGVGSPGNTIYF
TGTGCCAGCAGTTTATCAGGGGGCGGGGTAGGCAGTCCTGGAAACACCATATATTTT
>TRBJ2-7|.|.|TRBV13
CASSLESGGSYEQYF
TGTGCCAGCAGCTTAGAGAGCGGAGGGAGCTACGAGCAGTACTTC
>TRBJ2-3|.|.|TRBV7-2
CASSRGGADTQYF
TGTGCCAGCAGCAGAGGCGGGGCAGATACGCAGTATTTT
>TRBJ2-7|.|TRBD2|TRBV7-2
CASSYLGLGPYEQYF
TGTGCCAGCAGCTACTTGGGACTAGGTCCCTACGAGCAGTACTTC
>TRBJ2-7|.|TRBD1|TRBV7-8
CASSRFGGQGSYEQYF
TGTGCCAGCAGCCGGTTCGGGGGACAGGGGTCTTACGAGCAGTACTTC
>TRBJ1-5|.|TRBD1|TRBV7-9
CASSVTPGGDRGLHQPQHF
TGTGCCAGCAGCGTAACCCCGGGGGGCGACAGGGGGCTGCATCAGCCCCAGCATTTT
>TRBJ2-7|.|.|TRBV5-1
CASTTRGGGSEQYF
TGCGCCAGCACTACCAGGGGTGGCGGCAGTGAGCAGTACTTC
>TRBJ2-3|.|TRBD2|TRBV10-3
CAISELTAGATDTQYF
TGTGCCATCAGTGAACTGACCGCGGGAGCAACAGATACGCAGTATTTT
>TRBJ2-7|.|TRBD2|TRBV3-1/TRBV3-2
CASSHSTSGSYEQYF
TGTGCCAGCAGCCATTCGACTAGCGGGAGCTACGAGCAGTACTTC
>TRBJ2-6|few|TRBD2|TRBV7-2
CASSRTSGAGANVLTF
TGTGCCAGCAGCCGGACTAGCGGGGCTGGGGCCAACGTCCTGACTTTC
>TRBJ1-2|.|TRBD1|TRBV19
CASSFRDRDNYGYTF
TGTGCCAGTAGTTTCCGGGACAGGGATAACTATGGCTACACCTTC